The rows below give T cell receptor beta chains drawn from one sample of a study of cytomegalovirus exposure and HLA in healthy donors. The assay was immunoSEQ multiplex PCR, and TCRdb's table has in-frame clones only and misses some. This listing includes around 190,000 clones. Sequenced material: PBMCs. The receptors were sampled from a woman aged 30 to 39 in good health and CMV-seropositive. Each CDR3 is given with its conserved first and last residue. The D gene is left open where the match is weak.

>TRBJ1-5|TRBV2|TRBD1
TGTGCCAGCAGGCCGGACAGGGTTGGTTGGGTAGCAAATCAGCCCCAGCATTTT
CASRPDRVGWVANQPQHF
>TRBJ2-1|TRBV28|TRBD1
TGTGCCAGCACTGGACAGGGGGCCGAGTGGGATGAGCAGTTCTTC
CASTGQGAEWDEQFF
>TRBJ2-6|TRBV7-9|TRBD1
TGTGCCAGCAGCTTCCCCCAGGACAGGGGAAGTCGGGGGGCCAACGTCCTGACTTTC
CASSFPQDRGSRGANVLTF
>TRBJ1-5|TRBV5-8|.
TGTGCCAGCAGCTTTGGGCTACAGGGATTCAATCAGCCCCAGCATTTT
CASSFGLQGFNQPQHF
>TRBJ2-6|TRBV5-1|.
TGCGCCAGCAGCCCGGCGGTAGGGGCCAACGTCCTGACTTTC
CASSPAVGANVLTF
>TRBJ2-3|TRBV5-1|.
TGCGCCAGTCTAGGGACACCTTCAAGCACAGATACGCAGTATTTT
CASLGTPSSTDTQYF
>TRBJ2-3|TRBV9|TRBD1
TGTGCCAGCAGCGTAGAGGGGGCCCCCCCCAGGGATACGCAGTATTTT
CASSVEGAPPRDTQYF
>TRBJ2-2|TRBV5-4|.
TGTGCCAGCAGCTTGGCTACTACGAACACCGGGGAGCTGTTTTTT
CASSLATTNTGELFF
>TRBJ1-4|TRBV30|.
TGTGCCTGGAGTGTACAAATGGCAGGCTGGCTGTTTTTT
CAWSVQMAGWLFF
>TRBJ1-1|TRBV7-2|TRBD1
TGTGCCAGCAGAAGGACAGGGGGCCACACTGAAGCTTTCTTT
CASRRTGGHTEAFF
>TRBJ1-5|TRBV7-2|.
TGTGCCAGCAGCTTAGGACAGGTTAGCAATCAGCCCCAGCATTTT
CASSLGQVSNQPQHF
>TRBJ1-6|TRBV4-1|.
TGCGCCAGCAGCCAAATGACGGAGGATAATTCACCCCTCCACTTT
CASSQMTEDNSPLHF
>TRBJ2-7|TRBV7-9|.
TGTGCCAGCAGCTTATTCGTTGCAGCAGGGGTAGACGAGCAGTACTTC
CASSLFVAAGVDEQYF
>TRBJ2-3|TRBV9|.
TGTGCCAGCAGCATCTCTAGCACAGATACGCAGTATTTT
CASSISSTDTQYF
>TRBJ1-1|TRBV19|.
TGTGCCAGTAGTAGTAGGGACTGGCCTGAAGCTTTCTTT
CASSSRDWPEAFF
>TRBJ2-2|TRBV5-1|.
TGCGCCAGCAGTACAGATACAGGGTACACCGGGGAGCTGTTTTTT
CASSTDTGYTGELFF
>TRBJ1-1|TRBV18|TRBD1
TGTGCCAGCTCACTTTCCGCTGGACAGGGGTCGAACACTGAAGCTTTCTTT
CASSLSAGQGSNTEAFF
>TRBJ2-6|TRBV4-3|.
TGCGCCAGCAGCCTCCACGGGGGATATAGCTCTGGGGCCAACGTCCTGACTTTC
CASSLHGGYSSGANVLTF
>TRBJ1-6|TRBV14|TRBD1
TGTGCCAGCACAGGACAGGGACTTAATTCACCCCTCCACTTT
CASTGQGLNSPLHF
>TRBJ2-1|TRBV14|TRBD1
TGTGCCAGCAGCCAAGATATAGTTGGGACAGACCCAGAGCAGTTCTTC
CASSQDIVGTDPEQFF
>TRBJ2-5|TRBV5-1|TRBD1
TGCGCCAGCAGCTCGGGACAGGGAATAGGGTACCAAGAGACCCAGTACTTC
CASSSGQGIGYQETQYF
>TRBJ2-5|TRBV10-1|TRBD2
TGCGCCAGCAGTGAGTCTCGGGCTAGCGGACAGACCCAGTACTTC
CASSESRASGQTQYF
>TRBJ1-6|TRBV7-8|.
TGTGCCAGCAGCTTACGGTACTCGGGTTCGGATTCACCCCTCCACTTT
CASSLRYSGSDSPLHF
>TRBJ2-1|TRBV18|TRBD2
TGTGCCAGCTCACGAGCGGGGGCCTACAATGAGCAGTTCTTC
CASSRAGAYNEQFF
>TRBJ1-2|TRBV9|.
TGTGCCAGCAGCGTAGGAACAGGGAACTATGGCTACACCTTC
CASSVGTGNYGYTF